The clone carrying this T cell receptor (beta chain) was found a few times. The record originates from a study of blood T cell repertoires in COVID-19. Ages ranged from about 18 to 89 years, with residence in 24 US areas. All exposed participants met a person with COVID-19 within 2 weeks before entering the study. Per the authors' pipeline: From reference gene primer amplification, estimates of nucleated cell counts were derived. Profiling relied on immunoSEQ multiplex PCR, and the TCRdb table lists in-frame clones only, not all of them. That table is the source of V, J and clone size, and D and trimming were worked out from the DNA. The sample contains about 240,000 clones, around 82% of which appear only once. CDR1 SGHRS and CDR2 YFSETQ come from the germline V gene. This CDR3 has 19 residues. J lost 5 bases, V lost 4 bases, and 20 bases had no gene match.

The chain combines TRBV5-1 with TRBJ1-1, with TRBD1 matching over 10 bases. The sequence came from a woman between 40 and 55 years old who had been exposed to COVID-19. Input material: PBMCs or T cells enriched from blood (not recorded which). CDR3 nucleotides: TGCGCCAGCAGCCATGGTTGGGGACAGGGGCGTAAGCAGCGAACTGAAGCTTTCTTT. It translates to CASSHGWGQGRKQRTEAFF.